The entry that follows covers one TCR beta chain sequence. The sample originates from a study of cytomegalovirus exposure and HLA in healthy donors. PCR used 60 Vbeta primers and 13 Jbeta primers. Only in-frame clones appear in the TCRdb table, and some are missing; sequencing was by immunoSEQ multiplex PCR. The table lists around 110,000 clones, 80% to 85% of them singletons. The V gene lost 5 bases and the J gene lost 4 bases, with 12 bases spanning the gap. This CDR3 is 12 amino acids long. Germline-derived CDR1 and CDR2 are GTSNPN and SVGIG (reference sequence). The receptor was derived from a man aged 30 to 45 in good health and CMV-seropositive. The sample was PBMCs. V is TRBV30 and J is TRBJ2-7, with D hard to call. In nucleotides, the CDR3 is TGTGCCTGGGGCCCCGTCGGGTACGAGCAGTACTTC. Translation: CAWGPVGYEQYF.